This TCR beta chain was captured by sequencing in a study of siplizumab effects on memory and regulatory T cells. Study conclusions and caveats: Sequences below about 10^-5 frequency were poorly captured, limiting mapping of alloreactive clones. A mean of approximately 70% of mappable alloreactive CD4+ clones were Treg-derived with siplizumab, compared with less than 30% in controls.

Comments on this clone: The antigen is not known.

Produced via immunoSEQ multiplex PCR; TCRdb's table is partial and in-frame only. The sample gives tens of thousands of clones, 95% to 97% of which show up once; 0.031% is in the top ten. Trimming pared 1 base from V and 4 bases from J, leaving 11 bases between. CDR1 and CDR2 (germline): SGHTA, FQGNSA. The CDR3 has 15 residues. Sequences were generated from unstimulated naive, memory, effector memory and TEMRA subsets in a few donor pairs. This clonotype was sampled from a human donor in good health. The sequenced sample consisted of naive CD4+ T cells sorted from blood. This sequence joins TRBV7-2 and TRBJ2-1; no reliable D call. The CDR3 DNA reads TGTGCCAGCAGCTTAGGTGTTGCCTATTACAATGAGCAGTTCTTC. This encodes CASSLGVAYYNEQFF.